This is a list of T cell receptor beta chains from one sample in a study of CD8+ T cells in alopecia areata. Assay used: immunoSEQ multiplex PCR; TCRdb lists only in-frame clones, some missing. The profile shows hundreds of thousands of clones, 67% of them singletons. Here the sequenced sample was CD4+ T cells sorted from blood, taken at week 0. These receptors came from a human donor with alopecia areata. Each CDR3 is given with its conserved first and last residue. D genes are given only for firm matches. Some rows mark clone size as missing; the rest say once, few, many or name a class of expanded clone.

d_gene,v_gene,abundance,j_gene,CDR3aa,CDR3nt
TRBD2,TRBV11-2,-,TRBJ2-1,CASSRTRNEQFF,TGTGCCAGCAGCCGGACTAGAAATGAGCAGTTCTTC
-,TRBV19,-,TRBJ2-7,CASSIGGVREQYF,TGTGCCAGTAGTATAGGAGGGGTTCGGGAGCAGTACTTC
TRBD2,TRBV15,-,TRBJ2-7,CATSRDLAGNYEQYF,TGTGCCACCAGCAGAGATCTAGCGGGGAACTACGAGCAGTACTTC
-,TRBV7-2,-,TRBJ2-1,CASSLELRYNEQFF,TGTGCCAGCAGCTTAGAGTTACGCTACAATGAGCAGTTCTTC
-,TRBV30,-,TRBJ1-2,CAWSVALRNYGYTF,TGTGCCTGGAGTGTAGCCCTCCGAAACTATGGCTACACCTTC
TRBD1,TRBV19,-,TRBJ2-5,CASSGQGAGGETQYF,TGTGCCAGTAGTGGACAGGGGGCTGGTGGAGAGACCCAGTACTTC
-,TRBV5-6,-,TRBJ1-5,CASSSGGPQHF,TGTGCCAGCAGCTCGGGAGGGCCCCAGCATTTT
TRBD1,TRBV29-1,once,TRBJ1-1,CSVVGQGNTEAFF,TGCAGCGTGGTGGGACAGGGGAACACTGAAGCTTTCTTT
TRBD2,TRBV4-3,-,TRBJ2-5,CASSQELAGEEETQYF,TGCGCCAGCAGCCAAGAACTAGCGGGGGAAGAAGAGACCCAGTACTTC
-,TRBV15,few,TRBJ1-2,CATSGLRGNYGYTF,TGTGCCACCAGCGGATTGAGGGGGAACTATGGCTACACCTTC
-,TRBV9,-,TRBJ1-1,CASSVGGGSEAFF,TGTGCCAGCAGCGTAGGGGGCGGGAGTGAAGCTTTCTTT
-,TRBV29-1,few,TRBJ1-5,CSVESRGRTSNQPQHF,TGCAGCGTTGAATCCAGAGGTAGGACAAGCAATCAGCCCCAGCATTTT
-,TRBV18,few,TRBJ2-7,CASSPGTTYEQYF,TGTGCCAGCTCACCAGGCACCACCTACGAGCAGTACTTC
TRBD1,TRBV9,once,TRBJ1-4,CASSSQTGTNEKLFF,TGTGCCAGCAGCTCTCAGACAGGGACGAATGAAAAACTGTTTTTT
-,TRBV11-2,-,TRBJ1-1,CASSWGPRGVNTEAFF,TGTGCCAGCAGCTGGGGACCGAGAGGGGTGAACACTGAAGCTTTCTTT
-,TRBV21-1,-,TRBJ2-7,CASSKHDGAGERSKTYEQYF,TGTGCCAGCAGCAAACATGATGGAGCCGGTGAGCGCTCCAAAACCTACGAGCAGTACTTC
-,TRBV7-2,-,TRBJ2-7,CASSFTGVSYEQYF,TGTGCCAGCAGCTTCACGGGGGTCTCCTACGAGCAGTACTTC
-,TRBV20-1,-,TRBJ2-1,CSARDQGEQFF,TGCAGTGCTAGAGATCAGGGTGAGCAGTTCTTC
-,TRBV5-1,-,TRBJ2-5,CASSLALETQYF,TGCGCCAGCAGCTTGGCGTTGGAGACCCAGTACTTC
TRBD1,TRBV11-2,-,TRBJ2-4,CASSLTQGSIQYF,TGTGCCAGCAGTCTTACACAGGGGAGCATTCAGTACTTC
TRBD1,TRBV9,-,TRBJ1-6,CASSVKTGENSPLHF,TGTGCCAGCAGCGTAAAGACAGGGGAAAATTCACCCCTCCACTTT
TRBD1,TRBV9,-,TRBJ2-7,CASSVRTGGKDEQYF,TGTGCCAGCAGCGTCCGTACAGGGGGCAAGGACGAGCAGTACTTC
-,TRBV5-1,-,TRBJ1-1,CASSPVGVEAFF,TGCGCCAGCAGCCCCGTTGGGGTAGAAGCTTTCTTT
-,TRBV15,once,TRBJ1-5,CATSSGFNQPRHF,TGTGCCACCTCCTCCGGGTTCAATCAGCCCCGGCATTTT
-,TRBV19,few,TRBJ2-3,CASSGSTDTQYF,TGTGCCAGTAGTGGGAGCACAGATACGCAGTATTTT
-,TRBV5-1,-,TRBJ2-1,CASSPPGTGNEQFF,TGCGCCAGCAGCCCCCCCGGGACCGGGAATGAGCAGTTCTTC
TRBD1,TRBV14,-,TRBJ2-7,CASSHDRAGSYEQYF,TGTGCCAGCAGCCATGACAGGGCGGGCTCCTACGAGCAGTACTTC
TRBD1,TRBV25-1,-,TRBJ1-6,CASTAHSGGSRSPLHF,TGTGCCAGCACCGCCCACTCAGGGGGCTCACGTTCACCCCTCCACTTT
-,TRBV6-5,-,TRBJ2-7,CASSYSGSYEQYF,TGTGCCAGCAGTTACTCCGGCAGCTACGAGCAGTACTTC
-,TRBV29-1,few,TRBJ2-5,CSVDEGEETQYF,TGCAGCGTTGATGAGGGGGAAGAGACCCAGTACTTC
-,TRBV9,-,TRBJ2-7,CASSVAGHSYEQYF,TGTGCCAGCAGCGTAGCGGGCCACTCCTACGAGCAGTACTTC
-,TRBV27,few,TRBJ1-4,CASSLGPLRDEKLFF,TGTGCCAGCAGTTTAGGCCCTCTCAGGGACGAAAAACTGTTTTTT
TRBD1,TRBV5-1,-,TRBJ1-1,CASSLALRGPDTEAFF,TGCGCCAGCAGCTTGGCGCTCAGGGGGCCTGACACTGAAGCTTTCTTT
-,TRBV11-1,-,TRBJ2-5,CASSPQDWGRGQETQYF,TGTGCCAGCAGCCCGCAGGATTGGGGGCGGGGCCAAGAGACCCAGTACTTC
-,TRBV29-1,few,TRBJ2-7,CSVGWASYEQYF,TGCAGCGTTGGGTGGGCCTCCTACGAGCAGTACTTC
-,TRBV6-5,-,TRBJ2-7,CASSLGRGAHEQYF,TGTGCCAGCAGTCTGGGACGGGGGGCCCACGAGCAGTACTTC
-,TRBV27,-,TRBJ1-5,CASRPTRGDNQPQHF,TGTGCCAGCAGACCGACGAGGGGGGATAATCAGCCCCAGCATTTT
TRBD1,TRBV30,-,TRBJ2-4,CAWRGRGQGIQYF,TGTGCCTGGAGAGGCAGGGGGCAGGGCATTCAGTACTTC
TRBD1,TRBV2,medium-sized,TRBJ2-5,CASRTTGETQYF,TGTGCCAGCAGAACGACAGGGGAGACCCAGTACTTC
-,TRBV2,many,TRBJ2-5,CASTGPGQETQYF,TGTGCCAGCACGGGGCCAGGGCAAGAGACCCAGTACTTC
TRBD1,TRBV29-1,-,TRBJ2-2,CSVLDPGTGNTGELFF,TGCAGCGTCCTCGATCCCGGGACAGGGAACACCGGGGAGCTGTTTTTT
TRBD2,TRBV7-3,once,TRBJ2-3,CASSMAGTSRTDTQYF,TGTGCCAGCAGCATGGCCGGGACTAGCCGCACAGATACGCAGTATTTT
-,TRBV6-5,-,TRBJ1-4,CASSPGGGNEKLFF,TGTGCCAGCAGTCCTGGAGGGGGTAACGAAAAACTGTTTTTT
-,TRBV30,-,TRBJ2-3,CAWSAEGQSSTDTQYF,TGTGCCTGGAGTGCAGAGGGACAATCTAGCACAGATACGCAGTATTTT
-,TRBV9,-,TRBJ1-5,CASSGSGDQPQHF,TGTGCCAGCAGCGGATCAGGAGATCAGCCCCAGCATTTT
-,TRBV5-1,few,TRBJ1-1,CASSSNPRDREAFF,TGCGCCAGCAGCTCAAATCCGCGGGACCGAGAAGCTTTCTTT
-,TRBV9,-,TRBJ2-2,CASSVAASVNTGELFF,TGTGCCAGCAGCGTAGCTGCTAGCGTGAACACCGGGGAGCTGTTTTTT
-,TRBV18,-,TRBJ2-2,CASSPTSDHTRELFF,TGTGCCAGCTCACCAACGTCAGACCACACCAGGGAGCTGTTTTTT
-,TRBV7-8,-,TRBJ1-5,CASSLAGRDDQPQHF,TGTGCCAGCAGCTTAGCAGGCAGGGACGATCAGCCCCAGCATTTT
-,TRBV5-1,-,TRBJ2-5,CASTWGDFQETQYF,TGCGCCAGCACGTGGGGCGACTTCCAAGAGACCCAGTACTTC
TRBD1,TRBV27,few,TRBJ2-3,CASGSLDRGTDTQYF,TGTGCCAGCGGCTCTCTGGACAGGGGGACAGATACGCAGTATTTT